The T cell receptor (beta chain) described here comes from a study of blood T cell repertoires in COVID-19. The assay was immunoSEQ multiplex PCR, and TCRdb's table has in-frame clones only and misses some. The sample comprises around 130,000 clones, approximately 84% of which are singletons, and around 19% rests with the top ten. This receptor was taken from a woman aged 45-59 years who had recovered from COVID-19. The sequenced sample was peripheral blood.

CDR3 protein: CASSSGLAGGAYEQFF. As DNA, the CDR3 is TGTGCCAGCAGTTCGGGACTAGCGGGGGGCGCGTATGAGCAGTTCTTC. The V call is TRBV6-4, the J call TRBJ2-1; 15 bases are shared with TRBD2. V was clipped by 5 bases and J by 8 bases; unmatched bases: 7. Germline CDR1 and CDR2: MRHNA and SNTAGT. CDR3 length: 16 residues.